This T cell receptor beta chain is from a study of a mutant IDH1 vaccine in newly diagnosed glioma. Produced via immunoSEQ multiplex PCR; TCRdb's table is partial and in-frame only. This table holds tens of thousands of clones, over 75% found once. Germline V CDR1 and CDR2: MNHEY, SMNVEV (reference sequence). V lost 1 base and J lost 8, with 6 bases in between. CDR3 length: 12 amino acids. Indicated time point: week 5, during vaccination. Mutant IDH1 20-mer peptide, at 300 ug, made up each vaccine dose, with topical imiquimod. About this clone itself: Its antigen is as yet unknown.

The sample here was PBMCs, taken from a glioma patient whose treatment included an IDH1 peptide vaccine. This chain connects TRBV27 to TRBJ2-1; D is ambiguous. This receptor was identified in a woman aged 45-59 years with glioma. The CDR3 nucleotides are TGTGCCAGCAGTTTATTCGGAGATGAGCAGTTCTTC. This translates into CASSLFGDEQFF.